The clone carrying this T cell receptor (beta chain) appeared a few times. Its specificity is unknown. The CDR3 length is 13 residues. Germline loops: CDR1 MDHEN, CDR2 SYDVKM. Between the trimmed V and J ends, which lost 2 bases and 4 bases, there was a span of 9 bases. The data belong to a study of early T cells in non-severe SARS-CoV-2 infection. The wider study: The input, bulk RNA from unsorted whole blood, was sequenced, and chains were unpaired. Study-wide results and limits: Matching with VDJdb favored anti-spike CD8 responses (missing private and CD4 specificities).

From the 5' RACE reads, TCRdb called clonotypes with MiXCR, one entry per CDR3 protein. The table includes about 35,000 distinct CDR3 sequences, about 6% detected once. The rearrangement uses TRBV28 and TRBJ2-7; D ambiguous. Sequenced sample: whole blood. The clonotype was recovered from an adult who was a healthcare worker with PCR-confirmed SARS-CoV-2 infection or an uninfected control (not recorded which). The CDR3 loop reads CASSLGHPYEQYF. Written as DNA, the CDR3 is TGTGCCAGCAGTTTAGGTCACCCATACGAGCAGTACTTC.